This is a list of T cell receptor beta chains from one sample in a study of cytomegalovirus exposure and HLA in healthy donors. The protocol was immunoSEQ multiplex PCR, while the TCRdb copy is restricted to in-frame clones and leaves out a portion. The sample has approximately 260,000 clones, approximately 91% seen once. Input material: PBMCs. Receptors originate from a girl aged 2 to 9 in good health and CMV-seronegative. Each CDR3 is given with its conserved first and last residue. Each record gives: clone size, V gene, D gene, J gene, CDR3 protein, CDR3 DNA. The D gene is left open where the match is weak. Rows may omit the clone size; those that give it use once, few, many or a size class.

size: -
V: TRBV6-5
D: -
J: TRBJ1-3
CDR3: CASSYSPPYSGNTIYF
DNA: TGTGCCAGCAGTTACTCCCCACCCTACTCTGGAAACACCATATATTTT

size: -
V: TRBV30
D: TRBD2
J: TRBJ2-1
CDR3: CAWRPGLALYNEQFF
DNA: TGTGCCTGGAGGCCGGGACTAGCTCTTTACAATGAGCAGTTCTTC

size: -
V: TRBV11-2
D: -
J: TRBJ2-7
CDR3: CASSSFAGTTYEQYF
DNA: TGTGCCAGCAGCTCTTTTGCGGGGACCACCTACGAGCAGTACTTC

size: -
V: TRBV5-1
D: TRBD1
J: TRBJ1-2
CDR3: CASSSNPGQINYGYTF
DNA: TGCGCCAGCAGCTCAAATCCGGGACAGATTAACTATGGCTACACCTTC

size: -
V: TRBV7-9
D: TRBD2
J: TRBJ2-7
CDR3: CASRARGDSYEQYF
DNA: TGTGCCAGCAGGGCACGGGGGGATTCCTACGAGCAGTACTTC

size: -
V: TRBV10-3
D: TRBD2
J: TRBJ2-1
CDR3: CAISERLAGGKSNEQFF
DNA: TGTGCCATCAGTGAAAGACTAGCGGGAGGAAAATCTAATGAGCAGTTCTTC

size: -
V: TRBV25-1
D: TRBD2
J: TRBJ2-5
CDR3: CASSESPSGDRQETQYF
DNA: TGTGCCAGCAGTGAATCCCCTAGCGGGGACCGTCAAGAGACCCAGTACTTC

size: -
V: TRBV10-3
D: TRBD2
J: TRBJ2-7
CDR3: CAISEPSGAYEQYF
DNA: TGTGCCATCAGTGAGCCTAGCGGGGCCTACGAGCAGTACTTC

size: -
V: TRBV28
D: TRBD2
J: TRBJ2-3
CDR3: CATNSPGGLTDTQYF
DNA: TGTGCCACCAATTCTCCGGGGGGGCTCACAGATACGCAGTATTTT

size: -
V: TRBV2
D: -
J: TRBJ2-5
CDR3: CASSVIYAGARRGQETQYF
DNA: TGTGCCAGCAGTGTCATTTATGCAGGGGCGAGACGGGGCCAAGAGACCCAGTACTTC

size: few
V: TRBV4-1
D: -
J: TRBJ1-1
CDR3: CASSQDHRGWTEAFF
DNA: TGCGCCAGCAGCCAAGATCATCGGGGTTGGACTGAAGCTTTCTTT